This TCR beta chain was sequenced in a study of T cells in Graves' hyperthyroidism and ophthalmopathy. Study-wide results and caveats: Ophthalmopathy stood apart from stable hyperthyroidism in a 13 V-J model.

Diagnoses rested on clinical symptoms, serum thyroxine and TRAb, thyroid ultrasound and orbital computed tomography. This clonotype was recorded a few times. Its antigen is as yet unknown. The CDR3 contains 17 residues. The V end was cut by 0 bases, the J end by 0 bases, with 13 bases between. Germline V gives CDR1 SGDLS, CDR2 YYNGEE. Researchers amplified the TCR beta CDR3 regions from RNA transcripts. Carried out on the TCR CDR3, a first-round RT-PCR used the HTBI primer set. Each CDR3 protein gets one entry after TCRdb re-called the multiplex PCR reads with MiXCR. The data hold 600,000 to 700,000 distinct CDR3 sequences, with over 12% observed a single time.

Sequenced input: blood. The clonotype originates from a woman in her thirties or forties with Graves' ophthalmopathy. The chain joins TRBV9 to TRBJ1-3; D is ambiguous. The CDR3 reads CASSVDGSFGSGNTIYF. CDR3 nucleotides: TGTGCCAGCAGCGTAGACGGGTCCTTTGGCTCTGGAAACACCATATATTTT.